This entry describes one T cell receptor beta chain. Its antigen is currently not known. No base quality values were provided; no much bigger clone lies one nucleotide off. In the germline V gene, CDR1 corresponds to SGHDT and CDR2 to YYEEEE. V ends up 4 bases short and J 1 base short, with an unmatched junction base count of 3. The CDR3 contains 15 residues, cysteine and phenylalanine counted. Only CDR3 DNA is held: 45 bases, read in frame from base 1. Receptor libraries were prepared by the immunoSEQ multiplex PCR assay. TCRdb limited this immuneACCESS table to in-frame rearrangements with V and J called. A share of clones is missing; checked studies link under half to unresolved V genes, and the rest is unexplained. Within this sample are 75,000 to 90,000 clones, with around 93% of them counted one time only. The ten largest clones capture roughly 0.26% of the sample. The sample belongs to a study of technical replicates of blood from a few donors (dated by TCRdb to 2017 to 2019).

The source is a human donor in good health. The sample was T cells isolated from PBMCs. The rearranged segments are TRBV5-6 and TRBJ2-4; 9 bases in the middle match TRBD1. The CDR3 amino acid sequence is: CASSRTGAAKNIQYF. The base sequence is TGTGCCAGCAGCAGGACAGGGGCGGCCAAAAACATTCAGTACTTC.